This TCR beta chain was observed in a study of early stage breast cancer tumors. Study-wide context: Approximately 10-fold was the mean read coverage per sample.

This clone is judged medium-sized. Its antigen is currently unknown. Here immunoSEQ multiplex PCR was the method, and the copy in TCRdb shows in-frame clones only, minus some. The table lists 25,000 to 30,000 clones, 84% of them singletons. General study results and limits: Compared with adjacent normal breast tissue, tumors showed 2 to 3-fold greater T cell density and higher clonality. Enriched TCRB sequences shared across patients were mostly commonly generated sequences.

Sequences were obtained from blood. The receptor was isolated from a person aged 45 to 59 with breast cancer.

CDR3 loop: CASSQSGQNEKLFF. CDR3 sequence (DNA): TGTGCCAGCAGCCAGTCGGGACAGAATGAAAAACTGTTTTTT. The chain carries TRBV7-9 and TRBJ1-4, with 7 nucleotides matching TRBD1. The CDR3 sequence is 14 residues long. Trimming took 5 bases from V and 5 from J; bases not matched to a gene: 5. The germline CDR1 and CDR2 sequences are SEHNR and FQNEAQ (reference sequence).